This passage covers 11 T cell receptor beta chains from one sample sequenced in a study of shared T cell receptors in the human thymus. Measured with immunoSEQ multiplex PCR; TCRdb has only the in-frame clones, and not every one. This table holds tens of thousands of clones, more than 90% found once. The sample taken for sequencing was thymocytes. The receptor set was obtained from a human donor.

This clone occurred once. This chain uses TRBV4-1 with TRBJ2-7, with a possible D match to TRBD2 (7 bases). CDR1 and CDR2 (germline): MGHRA, YSYEKL. The length of the CDR3 is 18 residues. Trimming stripped 4 bases from V and 3 bases from J, with 25 bases between. CDR3 sequence reads: CASSPRGGARGGYYEQYF. The CDR3 DNA follows: TGCGCCAGCAGCCCAAGGGGTGGGGCAAGGGGGGGATACTACGAGCAGTACTTC.

The rearrangement joins TRBV9 to TRBJ2-3; the match to TRBD2 covers 10 bases. The CDR3 runs 16 residues. With 3 bases clipped from V and 2 bases from J, the junction kept 6 bases outside the gene matches. CDR1 and CDR2 from the germline V gene are SGDLS and YYNGEE. DNA of the CDR3: TGTGCCAGCAGCGGCGCTAGCGGGGGTCACACAGATACGCAGTATTTT. Protein: CASSGASGGHTDTQYF.

The rearrangement joins TRBV4-3 to TRBJ2-3; either TRBD1 or TRBD2 may fit D (6 bases each). Germline values: CDR1 LGHNA, CDR2 YSLEER. The CDR3 has 16 residues. V was shortened by 0 bases and J by 1 base, with 11 bases between the two germline ends. DNA of the CDR3: TGCGCCAGCAGCCAAGATTGGAGGGGGGGCACAGATACGCAGTATTTT. Protein sequence: CASSQDWRGGTDTQYF.

The J gene is TRBJ1-4, the V gene TRBV18, with TRBD1 as a possible D gene (6 bases). The V gene lost 3 bases and the J gene lost 5 bases, with 16 bases spanning the gap. The CDR3 length is 16 residues. CDR1 and CDR2 (germline): KGHSH, LQKENI. The CDR3 protein is CASSPSGGRVNEKLFF. DNA for the CDR3: TGTGCCAGCTCACCCTCCGGGGGCAGGGTCAATGAAAAACTGTTTTTT.

The V call is TRBV15, the J call TRBJ1-2; D remains unclear. The CDR3 is 18 amino acids. Per germline, CDR1 LNHNV and CDR2 YYDKDF (reference sequence). The V and J ends lost 0 bases and 0 bases respectively, with 17 bases between them. In nucleotides, the CDR3 is TGTGCCACCAGCAGAGATATGGATACCTCCTTAGCTAACTATGGCTACACCTTC. Protein product: CATSRDMDTSLANYGYTF.

This chain uses TRBV15 with TRBJ2-3; a weak D match, TRBD2 (5 bases). Germline-derived CDR1 and CDR2 are LNHNV and YYDKDF (reference sequence). V was trimmed by 1 base and J by 3 bases, leaving 14 bases between them. This CDR3 spans 16 amino acids. Written as DNA, the CDR3 is TGTGCCACCAGCAGAGGTCGGCTCCGGGGTACAGATACGCAGTATTTT. This translates into CATSRGRLRGTDTQYF.

The chain links TRBV5-5 to TRBJ2-6; D not resolved. Germline values: CDR1 SGHKS, CDR2 YYEKEE (reference sequence). The length of the CDR3 is 16 residues. Trimming removed 4 bases at V and 0 bases at J, with 11 bases between. CDR3 sequence reads: CASSPPFTSGANVLTF. CDR3 sequence (DNA): TGTGCCAGCAGCCCCCCGTTTACCTCTGGGGCCAACGTCCTGACTTTC.

CDR3 sequence reads: CASSPTFPKRGLSYEQYF. DNA of the CDR3: TGCGCCAGCAGCCCAACTTTCCCTAAGCGGGGACTTTCCTACGAGCAGTACTTC. This chain joins TRBV4-1 and TRBJ2-7; TRBD2 matches at 7 bases. This CDR3 comprises 18 residues. With V trimmed by 4 bases and J by 1 base, 16 bases remained unmatched. CDR1 and CDR2 from the germline V gene are MGHRA and YSYEKL.

The genes are TRBV5-8 and TRBJ1-1; the D gene is possibly TRBD1 (6 bases). V gave up 2 bases and J gave up 9 bases, with 14 bases separating them. The CDR3 spans 13 residues. Per germline, CDR1 SGHTS and CDR2 YDEGEE. This CDR3 reads CASSFVGGQKAFF. CDR3 nucleotides: TGTGCCAGCAGCTTCGTCGGGGGGCAGAAAGCTTTCTTT.

The chain is built from TRBV7-2 and TRBJ1-3, with D unresolved. V lost 1 base and J lost 0, with 4 bases in between. Germline lookup yields CDR1 SGHTA and CDR2 FQGNSA. This CDR3 is 14 amino acids long. The CDR3 loop reads CASSLGSSGNTIYF. The CDR3 coding sequence is TGTGCCAGCAGCTTAGGCAGCTCTGGAAACACCATATATTTT.

The chain combines TRBV28 with TRBJ2-7, with TRBD1 matching over 7 bases. With 5 bases clipped from V and 5 bases from J, the junction kept 18 bases outside the gene matches. The CDR3 has 17 residues. Germline CDR1 reads MDHEN; CDR2 reads SYDVKM. CDR3 loop: CASSQTLTGSSLNEQYF. The CDR3 bases are TGTGCCAGCAGTCAGACACTGACAGGGTCCTCTCTGAACGAGCAGTACTTC.